This T cell receptor beta chain was sequenced in a study of OX40 agonist ivuxolimab in advanced cancers. The wider study: Partial responses were achieved by three patients: one hepatocellular carcinoma, two cutaneous melanoma.

Produced via immunoSEQ multiplex PCR; TCRdb's table is partial and in-frame only. The table has some 26,000 clones, approximately 80% seen once; the top ten hold around 18%. Germline CDR1 is SGHTA and CDR2 is FQGNSA. The CDR3 contains 14 residues. Trimming left V 5 bases short and J 3 bases short, with 11 bases between. The receptor was derived from an adult with an advanced solid tumor such as melanoma, head and neck, liver or kidney cancer. Material: CD4+ or CD8+ T cells sorted from blood, obtained in a trial of the OX40 agonist ivuxolimab. The genes are TRBV7-2 and TRBJ2-1; possibly TRBD2 for D (5 bases). Written as DNA, the CDR3 is TGTGCCAGCAGCCCGGGGATCCTCTACAATGAGCAGTTCTTC. Its translation is CASSPGILYNEQFF.